The following is a T cell receptor beta chain sequence with its context. Antigen specificity is unknown. This entry comes from a study of cytomegalovirus exposure and HLA in healthy donors. Using immunoSEQ multiplex PCR, the repertoire was profiled, and TCRdb retains in-frame clones only, with some absent. The sample has 160,000 or so clones; approximately 86% are singletons. Germline loops: CDR1 SGHTA, CDR2 FQGTGA. The J segment lost 4 bases and the V segment lost 5 bases, leaving 10 bases of the junction unmatched. This CDR3 comprises 17 residues. Whole-study results and caveats: Researchers counted 164 TCR beta chains as cytomegalovirus-associated. The CMV antigen specificity of a few CMV-associated chains was confirmed through in vitro analysis.

This chain joins TRBV7-3 and TRBJ1-6; the match to TRBD1 covers 8 bases. This TCR came from a man in his late teens or twenties in good health and CMV-seropositive. Specimen: PBMCs. The CDR3 loop is CASSPPGDRGYNSPLHF. CDR3 nucleotides: TGTGCCAGCAGCCCCCCCGGAGACAGGGGATATAATTCACCCCTCCACTTT.